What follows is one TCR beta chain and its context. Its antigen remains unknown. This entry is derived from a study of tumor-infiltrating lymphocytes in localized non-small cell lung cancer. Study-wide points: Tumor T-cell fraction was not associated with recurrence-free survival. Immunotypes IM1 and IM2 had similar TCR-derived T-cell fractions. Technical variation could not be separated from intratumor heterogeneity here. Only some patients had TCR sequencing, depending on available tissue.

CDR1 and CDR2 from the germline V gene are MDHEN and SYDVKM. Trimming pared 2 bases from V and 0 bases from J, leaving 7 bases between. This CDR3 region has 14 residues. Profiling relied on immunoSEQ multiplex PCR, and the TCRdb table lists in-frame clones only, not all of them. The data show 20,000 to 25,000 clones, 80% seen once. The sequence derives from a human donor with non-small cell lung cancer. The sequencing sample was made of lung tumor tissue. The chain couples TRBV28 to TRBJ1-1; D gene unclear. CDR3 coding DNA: TGTGCCAGCAGTTTAGGCAGCATGAACACTGAAGCTTTCTTT. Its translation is CASSLGSMNTEAFF.